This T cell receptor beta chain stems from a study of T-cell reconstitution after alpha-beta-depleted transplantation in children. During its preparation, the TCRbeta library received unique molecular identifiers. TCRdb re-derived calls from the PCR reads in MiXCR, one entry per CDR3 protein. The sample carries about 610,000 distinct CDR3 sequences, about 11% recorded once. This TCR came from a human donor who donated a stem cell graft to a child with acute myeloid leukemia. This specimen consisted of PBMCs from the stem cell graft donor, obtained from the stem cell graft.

The CDR3 DNA sequence: TGTGCCAGCAGTCCCACTACAGGGACGAACACTGAAGCTTTCTTT. As protein: CASSPTTGTNTEAFF. The chain employs TRBV12-3 or TRBV12-4 and TRBJ1-1; maybe TRBD1 (6 bases). The CDR3 has 15 residues. Trimming left V 5 bases short and J 1 base short, with 14 bases between.